Listed below are T cell receptor beta chains from one sample, sequenced in a study of blood T cell repertoires in COVID-19. Profiled with immunoSEQ multiplex PCR; TCRdb holds only in-frame clones, not every one. The sample records hundreds of thousands of clones, more than 70% being singletons. Sample: PBMCs or T cells enriched from blood (not recorded which). These receptors were collected from a woman aged 60-70 years in a cohort exposed to, infected with or recovered from COVID-19 (not recorded which). CDR3s include the opening cysteine and the closing phenylalanine or tryptophan. The D gene is left open where the match is weak. A clone size is listed for some rows: how often the clone was seen (once, few, many), or a class if it is expanded.

D gene | J gene | clone size | V gene | CDR3 DNA | CDR3 protein
. | TRBJ2-7 | . | TRBV9 | TGTGCCAGCAGCGTAGTCGGTAGTGGAGAATACGAGCAGTACTTC | CASSVVGSGEYEQYF
. | TRBJ1-5 | few | TRBV12-3/TRBV12-4 | TGTGCCAGCACCGCGGGGTTAAATCAGCCCCAGCATTTT | CASTAGLNQPQHF
TRBD2 | TRBJ2-1 | . | TRBV10-1 | TGCGCCAGCAGCCCCGGGGGAAGCGGGGGGTCCTACAATGAGCAGTTCTTC | CASSPGGSGGSYNEQFF
TRBD1 | TRBJ2-1 | . | TRBV5-4 | TGTGCCAGCAGCCAGGGACAGTACAATGAGCAGTTCTTC | CASSQGQYNEQFF
TRBD2 | TRBJ2-1 | . | TRBV7-9 | TGTGCCAGCAGCACACGAGCCCCTCTAGCGGGAGATCCCTACAATGAGCAGTTCTTC | CASSTRAPLAGDPYNEQFF
TRBD2 | TRBJ2-3 | . | TRBV5-8 | TGTGCCAGCAGCTTGCGGGAGGCCCACACAGATACGCAGTATTTT | CASSLREAHTDTQYF
. | TRBJ2-7 | . | TRBV15 | TGTGCCACCAGCATCGCCGGGACAACCTACGAGCAGTACTTC | CATSIAGTTYEQYF
TRBD1 | TRBJ1-2 | once | TRBV5-1 | TGCGCCAGCAGCTTGGCCCTATCTCGACAGGGGGACGGCTACACCTTC | CASSLALSRQGDGYTF
TRBD2 | TRBJ2-7 | . | TRBV3-1/TRBV3-2 | TGTGCCAGCAGCCTCCGGGGGGCCTACGAGCAGTACTTC | CASSLRGAYEQYF
. | TRBJ2-1 | . | TRBV3-1/TRBV3-2 | TGTGCCAGCAGCCAATCCGGGACTAAAAGGGGGAATGAGCAGTTCTTC | CASSQSGTKRGNEQFF
TRBD1 | TRBJ2-2 | . | TRBV5-4 | TGTGCCAGCAGTCAGGGGGACAGAAACACCGGGGAGCTGTTTTTT | CASSQGDRNTGELFF
. | TRBJ1-1 | . | TRBV7-8 | TGTGCCAGCAGCTTAGGAACAGGGTGGGTCGACACTGAAGCTTTCTTT | CASSLGTGWVDTEAFF
TRBD2 | TRBJ2-1 | . | TRBV28 | TGTGCCAGCAGGGAACTAGCGGGAGTCGGCAATGAGCAGTTCTTC | CASRELAGVGNEQFF
. | TRBJ2-3 | once | TRBV29-1 | TGCAGCGTTGAATCCGCCCCCGAGGGAAGAAGGCCAGATACGCAGTATTTT | CSVESAPEGRRPDTQYF
TRBD1 | TRBJ1-5 | . | TRBV7-9 | TGTGCCAGCAGCACCGGGACAGCCTTTGGGCCCCAGCATTTT | CASSTGTAFGPQHF
TRBD1 | TRBJ2-7 | . | TRBV24-1 | TGTGCCACCAGCTATACAGGGGGGTACGAGCAGTACTTC | CATSYTGGYEQYF
. | TRBJ1-5 | . | TRBV6-6 | TGTGCCAGCAGTGTGACATGGGCCAGCAATCAGCCCCAGCATTTT | CASSVTWASNQPQHF
TRBD1 | TRBJ2-1 | once | TRBV18 | TGTGCCAGCTCAGGGACAGACTACAATGAGCAGTTCTTC | CASSGTDYNEQFF
TRBD2 | TRBJ2-1 | . | TRBV30 | TGTGCCTGGAGTGTACGAGCGGGAGCCCACAATGAGCAGTTCTTC | CAWSVRAGAHNEQFF
TRBD1 | TRBJ1-5 | . | TRBV7-2 | TGTGCCAGCAGCTTAAGGACAGGGGGACATCAGCCCCAGCATTTT | CASSLRTGGHQPQHF
. | TRBJ1-3 | . | TRBV6-5 | TGTGCCAGCAGACAAAACATCGATTCGGGAAACACCATATATTTT | CASRQNIDSGNTIYF
. | TRBJ1-1 | . | TRBV7-2 | TGTGCCAGCAGCACCCAACCCACAGTGAACACTGAAGCTTTCTTT | CASSTQPTVNTEAFF
. | TRBJ1-5 | . | TRBV5-8 | TGTGCCAGCAGCTTGAGACGCCAGGGGCGCAATCAGCCCCAGCATTTT | CASSLRRQGRNQPQHF
. | TRBJ1-2 | . | TRBV3-1/TRBV3-2 | TGTGCCAGCAGCCGTCGGGACACCGTGTCCTATGGCTACACCTTC | CASSRRDTVSYGYTF
TRBD1 | TRBJ2-7 | . | TRBV5-1 | TGCGCCAGCAGCCGGAGACAGGGTTCCTACGAGCAGTACTTC | CASSRRQGSYEQYF
. | TRBJ1-6 | . | TRBV14 | TGTGCCAGCAGCCATACTTCAGGGGTTAATTCACCCCTCCACTTT | CASSHTSGVNSPLHF
. | TRBJ1-1 | few | TRBV5-1 | TGCGCCAGCAGCTTGGCCGCGGGGGGCACTGAAGCTTTCTTT | CASSLAAGGTEAFF
TRBD2 | TRBJ2-7 | once | TRBV6-5 | TGTGCCAGCAGTTCGGGACTAGGGGTCTACGAGCAGTACTTC | CASSSGLGVYEQYF
TRBD1 | TRBJ1-1 | . | TRBV5-4 | TGTGCCAGCAGCCTCGGGACAGGGGGGCGGAACACTGAAGCTTTCTTT | CASSLGTGGRNTEAFF
TRBD2 | TRBJ2-1 | . | TRBV5-1 | TGCGCCAGCAGCTTGGCCAGCGGGGACTACAATGAGCAGTTCTTC | CASSLASGDYNEQFF
TRBD1 | TRBJ1-5 | . | TRBV19 | TGTGCCAGTTCCCGGGACAGTGCCTATCAGCCCCAGCATTTT | CASSRDSAYQPQHF
TRBD1 | TRBJ2-2 | . | TRBV7-3 | TGTGCCAGCAGCTTACGCTGGGACAGAGGAAACACCGGGGAGCTGTTTTTT | CASSLRWDRGNTGELFF
TRBD2 | TRBJ2-2 | . | TRBV3-1/TRBV3-2 | TGTGCCAGCAGCCAATGGGGGGGTAGCACCGGGGAGCTGTTTTTT | CASSQWGGSTGELFF
. | TRBJ2-1 | once | TRBV14 | TGTGCCAGCAGCCAGCAGTCTCAGGGTGTGGATGAGCAGTTCTTC | CASSQQSQGVDEQFF
. | TRBJ2-5 | . | TRBV7-9 | TGTGCCAGCAGCTCCCCTAACCCCCTAGGAGAGCGGGTGGGCCAGTACTTC | CASSSPNPLGERVGQYF
TRBD1 | TRBJ2-2 | once | TRBV28 | TGTGCCAGCAGTCCCCGGGACAGGATAACCGGGGAGCTGTTTTTT | CASSPRDRITGELFF
TRBD1 | TRBJ2-1 | once | TRBV2 | TGTGCCAGCAGGACAGGGGTAAGAAAGTCCAATGAGCAGTTCTTC | CASRTGVRKSNEQFF
. | TRBJ2-7 | . | TRBV28 | TGTGCCAGCAGTTTAGTGGCCGGGGAGTCACCTTACGAGCAGTACTTC | CASSLVAGESPYEQYF
. | TRBJ2-7 | once | TRBV27 | TGTGCCAGCAGTACCGACATAAACAAGCAGTACTTC | CASSTDINKQYF
. | TRBJ1-1 | . | TRBV9 | TGTGCCAGCAGCGTAGCTGGGCAGGGCGGCACTGAAGCTTTCTTT | CASSVAGQGGTEAFF
TRBD1 | TRBJ1-2 | . | TRBV10-2 | TGCGCCAGCAGTGACTTGGGACAGCAGCCTTACTTC | CASSDLGQQPYF
. | TRBJ2-5 | . | TRBV7-9 | TGTGCCAGCAGTTATTTAGCGCAGTACCAAGAGACCCAGTACTTC | CASSYLAQYQETQYF
TRBD2 | TRBJ2-7 | . | TRBV5-1 | TGCGCCAGCACTCCCCCGGGGGGTTTGGCGCAGTACTTC | CASTPPGGLAQYF
TRBD1 | TRBJ1-3 | . | TRBV19 | TGTGCCAGTACCGCGACAGGGTCGGGAAACACCATATATTTT | CASTATGSGNTIYF
. | TRBJ2-1 | . | TRBV30 | TGTGCCTGGACCGGGTCCTACAATGAGCAGTTCTTC | CAWTGSYNEQFF